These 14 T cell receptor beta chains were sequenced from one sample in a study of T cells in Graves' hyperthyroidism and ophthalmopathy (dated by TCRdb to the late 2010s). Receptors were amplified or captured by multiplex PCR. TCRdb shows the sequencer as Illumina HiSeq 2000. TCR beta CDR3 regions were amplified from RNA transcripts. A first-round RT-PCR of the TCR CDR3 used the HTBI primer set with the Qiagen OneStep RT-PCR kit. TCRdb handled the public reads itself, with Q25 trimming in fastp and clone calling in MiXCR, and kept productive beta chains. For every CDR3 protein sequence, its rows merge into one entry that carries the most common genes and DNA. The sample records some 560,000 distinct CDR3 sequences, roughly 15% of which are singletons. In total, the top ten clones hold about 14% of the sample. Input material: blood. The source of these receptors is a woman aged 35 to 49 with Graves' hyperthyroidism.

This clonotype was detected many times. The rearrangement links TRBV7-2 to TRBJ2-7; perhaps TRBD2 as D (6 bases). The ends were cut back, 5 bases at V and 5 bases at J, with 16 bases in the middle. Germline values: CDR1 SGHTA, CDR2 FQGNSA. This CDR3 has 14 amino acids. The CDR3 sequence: CASSPKGGIHEQYF. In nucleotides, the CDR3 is TGTGCCAGCAGCCCAAAGGGAGGAATACACGAGCAGTACTTC.

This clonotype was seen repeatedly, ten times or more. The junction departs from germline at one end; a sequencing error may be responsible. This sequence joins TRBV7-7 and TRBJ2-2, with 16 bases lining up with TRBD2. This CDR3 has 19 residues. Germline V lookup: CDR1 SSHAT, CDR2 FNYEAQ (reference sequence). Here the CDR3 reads CASSPPGTSGRARTGELFF. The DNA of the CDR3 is TGTGCTAGCAGCCCCCCCGGGACTAGCGGGAGGGCCCGTACCGGGGAGCTGTTTTTT.

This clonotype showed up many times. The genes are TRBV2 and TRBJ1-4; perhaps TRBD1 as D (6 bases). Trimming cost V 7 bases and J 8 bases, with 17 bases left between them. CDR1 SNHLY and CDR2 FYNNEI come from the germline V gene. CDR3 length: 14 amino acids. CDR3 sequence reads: CASIFRDIKEKLFF. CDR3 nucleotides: TGTGCCAGCATCTTCCGGGACATCAAGGAAAAACTGTTTTTT.

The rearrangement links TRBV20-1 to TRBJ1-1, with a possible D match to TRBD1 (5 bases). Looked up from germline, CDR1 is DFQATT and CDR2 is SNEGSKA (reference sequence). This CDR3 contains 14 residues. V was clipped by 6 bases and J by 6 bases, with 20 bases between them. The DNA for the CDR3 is TGCAGTGCCCGACGGGGGGGGGGAACGCCTGAAGCTTTCTTT. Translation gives CSARRGGGTPEAFF.

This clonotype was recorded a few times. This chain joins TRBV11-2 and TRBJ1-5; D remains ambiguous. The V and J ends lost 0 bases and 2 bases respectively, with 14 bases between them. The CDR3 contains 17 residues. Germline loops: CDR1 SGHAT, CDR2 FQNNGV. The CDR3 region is CASSLDLGESGNQPQHF. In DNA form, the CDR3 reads TGTGCCAGCAGCTTAGATCTCGGGGAAAGTGGCAATCAGCCCCAGCATTTT. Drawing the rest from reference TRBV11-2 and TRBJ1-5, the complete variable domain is EAGVAQSPRYKIIEKRQSVAFWCNPISGHATLYWYQQILGQGPKLLIQFQNNGVVDDSQLPKDRFSAERLKGVDSTLKIQPAKLEDSAVYLCASSLDLGESGNQPQHFGDGTRLSIL.

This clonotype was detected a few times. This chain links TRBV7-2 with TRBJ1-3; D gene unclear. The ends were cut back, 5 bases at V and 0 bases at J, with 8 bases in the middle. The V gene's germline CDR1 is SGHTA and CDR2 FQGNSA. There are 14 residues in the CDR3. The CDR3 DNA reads TGTACCAGCAGCCGTCCGGGCTCTGGAAACACCATATATTTT. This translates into CTSSRPGSGNTIYF.

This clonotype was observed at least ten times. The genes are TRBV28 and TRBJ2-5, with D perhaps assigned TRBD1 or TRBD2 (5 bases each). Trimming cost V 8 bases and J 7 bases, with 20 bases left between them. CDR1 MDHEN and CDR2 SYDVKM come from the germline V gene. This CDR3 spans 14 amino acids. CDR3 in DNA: TGTGCCAGCCTACGTGGGGGTACGAAGGTGACCCAGTACTTC. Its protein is CASLRGGTKVTQYF. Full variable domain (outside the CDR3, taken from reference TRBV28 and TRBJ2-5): DVKVTQSSRYLVKRTGEKVFLECVQDMDHENMFWYRQDPGLGLRLIYFSYDVKMKEKGDIPEGYSVSREKKERFSLILESASTNQTSMYLCASLRGGTKVTQYFGPGTRLLVL.

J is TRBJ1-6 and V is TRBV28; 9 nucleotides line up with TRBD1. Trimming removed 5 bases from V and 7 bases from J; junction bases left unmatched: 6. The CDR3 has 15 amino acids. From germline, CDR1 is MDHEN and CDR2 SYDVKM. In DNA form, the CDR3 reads TGTGCCAGCAGTCTCCGGGACAGGGACAATTCACCCCTCCACTTT. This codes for CASSLRDRDNSPLHF.

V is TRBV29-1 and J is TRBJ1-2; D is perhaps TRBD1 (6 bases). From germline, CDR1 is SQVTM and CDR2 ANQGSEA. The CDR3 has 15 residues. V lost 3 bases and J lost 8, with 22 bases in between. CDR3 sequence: CSVESVRTGNQGYTF. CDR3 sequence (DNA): TGCAGCGTTGAGAGCGTGCGTACAGGGAACCAAGGCTACACCTTC.

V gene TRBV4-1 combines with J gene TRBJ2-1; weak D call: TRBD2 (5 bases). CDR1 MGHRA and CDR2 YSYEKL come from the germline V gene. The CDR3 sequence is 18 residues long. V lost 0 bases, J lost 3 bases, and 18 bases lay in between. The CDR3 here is CASSQDRFRDYVYNEQFF. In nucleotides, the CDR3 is TGCGCCAGCAGCCAAGATAGGTTCAGAGACTATGTCTACAATGAGCAGTTCTTC.

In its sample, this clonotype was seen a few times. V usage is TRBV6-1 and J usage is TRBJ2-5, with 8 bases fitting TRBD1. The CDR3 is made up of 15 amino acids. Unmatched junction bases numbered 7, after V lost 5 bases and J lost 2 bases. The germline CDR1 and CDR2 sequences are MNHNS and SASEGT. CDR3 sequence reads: CASSNRDRIQETQYF. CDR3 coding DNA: TGTGCCAGCAGTAACCGGGACAGGATTCAAGAGACCCAGTACTTC.

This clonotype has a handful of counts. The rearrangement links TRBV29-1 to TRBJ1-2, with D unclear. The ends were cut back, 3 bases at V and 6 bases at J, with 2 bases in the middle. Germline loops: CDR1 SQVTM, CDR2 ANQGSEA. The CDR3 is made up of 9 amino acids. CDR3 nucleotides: TGCAGCGTTGACAATGGCTACACCTTC. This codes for CSVDNGYTF.

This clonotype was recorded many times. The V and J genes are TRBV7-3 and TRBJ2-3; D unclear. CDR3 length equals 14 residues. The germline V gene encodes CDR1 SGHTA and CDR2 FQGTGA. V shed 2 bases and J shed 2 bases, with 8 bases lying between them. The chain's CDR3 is CASSLDGLTDTQYF. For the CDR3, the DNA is TGTGCCAGCAGCTTAGACGGGCTCACAGATACGCAGTATTTT.

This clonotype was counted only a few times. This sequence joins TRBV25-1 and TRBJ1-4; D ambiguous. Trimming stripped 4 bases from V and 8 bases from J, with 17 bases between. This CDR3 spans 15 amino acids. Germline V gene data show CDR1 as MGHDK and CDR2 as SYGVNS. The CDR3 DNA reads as TGTGCCAGCAGTGTTTCCGGAGTCCCGAGGGAAAAACTGTTTTTT. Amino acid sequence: CASSVSGVPREKLFF.